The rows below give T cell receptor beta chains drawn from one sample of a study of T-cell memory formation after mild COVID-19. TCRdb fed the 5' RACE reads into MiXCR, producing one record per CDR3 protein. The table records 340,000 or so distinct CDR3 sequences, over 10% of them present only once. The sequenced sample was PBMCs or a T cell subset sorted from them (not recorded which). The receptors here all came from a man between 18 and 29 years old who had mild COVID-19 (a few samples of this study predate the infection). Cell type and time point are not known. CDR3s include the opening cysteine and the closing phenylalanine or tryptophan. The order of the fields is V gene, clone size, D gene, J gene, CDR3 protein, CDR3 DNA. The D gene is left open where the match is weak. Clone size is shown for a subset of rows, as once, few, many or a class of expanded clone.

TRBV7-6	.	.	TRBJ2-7	CASSQTTGIGTEQYF	TGTGCCAGCAGCCAGACGACGGGGATCGGTACCGAGCAGTACTTC
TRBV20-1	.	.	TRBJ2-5	CSAYIGGPAYKTQYF	TGCAGTGCTTACATCGGGGGGCCAGCTTATAAGACCCAGTACTTC
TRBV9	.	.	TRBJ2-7	CASSVGQATVEQYF	TGTGCCAGCAGCGTAGGACAGGCCACGGTCGAGCAGTACTTC
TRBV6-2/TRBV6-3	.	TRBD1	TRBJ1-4	CASRARPGQGDGFNEKLFF	TGTGCCAGCAGAGCACGCCCGGGACAGGGCGACGGTTTTAATGAAAAACTGTTTTTT
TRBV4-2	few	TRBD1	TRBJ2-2	CASSQTQGAGTGELFF	TGTGCCAGCAGCCAAACCCAGGGGGCTGGGACCGGGGAGCTGTTTTTT
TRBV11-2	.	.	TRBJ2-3	CASRWATTDTQYF	TGTGCCAGCAGGTGGGCCACCACAGATACGCAGTATTTT
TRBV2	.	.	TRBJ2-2	CASSEFKNTGELFF	TGTGCCAGCAGTGAATTTAAAAACACCGGGGAGCTGTTTTTT
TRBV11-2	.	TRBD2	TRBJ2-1	CASSRLGGGIPGGRGEQFF	TGTGCCAGCAGCCGTCTCGGAGGAGGAATACCGGGGGGTCGGGGAGAGCAGTTCTTC
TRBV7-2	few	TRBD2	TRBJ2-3	CASSPTSGGAVDTQYF	TGTGCCAGCAGCCCTACAAGCGGGGGGGCCGTAGATACGCAGTATTTT
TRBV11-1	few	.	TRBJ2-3	CASSLDDGITDTQYF	TGTGCCAGCAGCTTGGACGACGGAATCACAGATACGCAGTATTTT
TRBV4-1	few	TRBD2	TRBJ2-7	CASSQDLAGDHEQYF	TGCGCCAGCAGCCAAGATCTGGCGGGGGACCACGAGCAGTACTTC
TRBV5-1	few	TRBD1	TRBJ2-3	CASSFNTGGADTQYF	TGCGCCAGCAGCTTTAATACAGGGGGCGCAGATACGCAGTATTTT
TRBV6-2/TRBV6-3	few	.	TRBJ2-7	CASLRGGANEQYF	TGTGCCAGCCTTCGTGGGGGGGCCAACGAGCAGTACTTC
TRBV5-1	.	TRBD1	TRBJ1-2	CASSRQGTGINGYTF	TGCGCCAGCAGTCGCCAAGGGACAGGGATCAATGGCTACACCTTC
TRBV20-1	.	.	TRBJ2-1	CSARDPSFQSSYNEQFF	TGCAGTGCGCGGGACCCGTCCTTCCAGAGCTCCTACAATGAGCAGTTCTTC
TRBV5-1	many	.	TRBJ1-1	CASSLVGRTLNTEAFF	TGCGCCAGCAGCTTGGTCGGCCGTACACTGAACACTGAAGCTTTCTTT
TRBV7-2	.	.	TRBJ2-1	CASSDALGRRFF	TGTGCCAGCAGCGACGCACTAGGACGGCGGTTCTTC
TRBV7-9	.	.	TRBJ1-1	CASSFDRSWGTEAFF	TGTGCCAGCAGCTTCGATAGGAGCTGGGGCACTGAAGCTTTCTTT
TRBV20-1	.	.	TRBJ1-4	CSGAEGKKLFF	TGCAGTGGGGCGGAGGGAAAAAAACTGTTTTTT
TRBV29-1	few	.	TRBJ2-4	CSVERGSDIQYF	TGCAGCGTTGAAAGGGGCTCGGACATTCAGTACTTC
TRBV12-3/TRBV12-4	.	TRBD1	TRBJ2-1	CASNRDRAYNEQFF	TGTGCCAGCAACCGGGACAGGGCATACAATGAGCAGTTCTTC
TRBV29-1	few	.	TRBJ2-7	CSGGQPPYEQYF	TGCAGCGGTGGACAACCTCCCTACGAGCAGTACTTC
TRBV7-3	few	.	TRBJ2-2	CASSLTGVETGELFF	TGTGCCAGCAGCTTAACGGGGGTAGAGACCGGGGAGCTGTTTTTT
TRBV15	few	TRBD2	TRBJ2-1	CATSRATSGGAGEQFF	TGTGCCACCAGCAGAGCAACTAGCGGGGGGGCCGGTGAGCAGTTCTTC
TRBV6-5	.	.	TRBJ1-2	CASSYAGEEGYTF	TGTGCCAGCAGTTACGCAGGGGAAGAGGGCTACACCTTC
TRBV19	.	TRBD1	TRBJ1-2	CASSVDRGIDGYTF	TGTGCCAGTAGTGTTGACAGGGGTATTGATGGCTACACCTTC
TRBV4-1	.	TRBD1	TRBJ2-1	CASSQGARDRGLGNEQFF	TGCGCCAGCAGCCAAGGAGCCCGGGACAGGGGGCTGGGGAATGAGCAGTTCTTC
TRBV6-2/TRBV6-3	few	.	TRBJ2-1	CASSYRAGWYWDEQFF	TGTGCCAGCAGTTACCGCGCGGGGTGGTATTGGGATGAGCAGTTCTTC
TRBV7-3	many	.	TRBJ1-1	CASSRGWNTEAFF	TGTGCCAGCAGTCGTGGATGGAACACTGAAGCTTTCTTT
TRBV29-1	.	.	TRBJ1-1	CSVGGIQMNTEAFF	TGCAGCGTTGGGGGAATACAGATGAACACTGAAGCTTTCTTT
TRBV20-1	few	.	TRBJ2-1	CSASSQLGEQFF	TGCAGTGCCTCGTCCCAACTCGGTGAGCAGTTCTTC
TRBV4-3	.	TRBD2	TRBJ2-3	CASSQDRRRGGRVDTQYF	TGCGCCAGCAGCCAAGACCGTAGGCGGGGGGGCCGGGTAGATACGCAGTATTTT
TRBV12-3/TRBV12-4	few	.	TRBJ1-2	CASSSPGSIYGYTF	TGTGCCAGCAGTTCCCCCGGCAGTATCTATGGCTACACCTTC
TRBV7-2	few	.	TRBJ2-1	CASSSTGAGQFF	TGTGCCAGCAGCTCCACGGGGGCCGGGCAGTTCTTC
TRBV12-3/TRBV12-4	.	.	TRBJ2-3	CASRLVDTQYF	TGTGCCAGCAGGCTCGTAGATACGCAGTATTTT
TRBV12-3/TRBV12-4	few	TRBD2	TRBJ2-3	CASSPLGLAGGPRDTQYF	TGTGCCAGCAGTCCCCTGGGACTAGCGGGGGGGCCAAGGGATACGCAGTATTTT
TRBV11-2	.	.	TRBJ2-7	CASSYSRRGTYEQYF	TGTGCCAGCAGCTACTCCAGGAGGGGAACCTACGAGCAGTACTTC
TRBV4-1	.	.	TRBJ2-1	CASSLRQDYNEQFF	TGCGCCAGCAGCCTTCGACAGGATTACAATGAGCAGTTCTTC
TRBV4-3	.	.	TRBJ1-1	CASSQWAGVNTEAFF	TGCGCCAGCAGCCAATGGGCCGGAGTGAACACTGAAGCTTTCTTT
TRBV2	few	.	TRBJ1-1	CASTSHSDSMNTEAFF	TGTGCCAGCACCTCTCACTCAGACAGCATGAACACTGAAGCTTTCTTT
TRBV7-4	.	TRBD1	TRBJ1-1	CASSQRDRIMNTEAFF	TGTGCCAGCAGCCAACGGGACAGGATTATGAACACTGAAGCTTTCTTT
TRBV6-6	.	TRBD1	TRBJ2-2	CASSTAGTGTGELFF	TGTGCCAGCAGCACCGCCGGGACAGGGACCGGGGAGCTGTTTTTT
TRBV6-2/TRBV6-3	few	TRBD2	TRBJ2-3	CASSYPFPGGREDTQYF	TGTGCCAGCAGTTACCCCTTTCCGGGGGGTCGTGAAGATACGCAGTATTTT
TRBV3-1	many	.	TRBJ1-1	CASSQGFTEAFF	TGCGCCAGCAGCCAGGGGTTCACTGAAGCTTTCTTT
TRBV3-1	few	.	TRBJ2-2	CASSQEAVGELFF	TGTGCCAGCAGCCAAGAGGCGGTCGGGGAGCTGTTTTTT
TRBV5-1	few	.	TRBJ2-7	CASSLGESYEQYF	TGCGCCAGCAGCTTGGGGGAATCCTACGAGCAGTACTTC
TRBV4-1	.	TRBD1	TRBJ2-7	CASSQGTTGYYEQYF	TGCGCCAGCAGCCAAGGAACGACAGGGTACTACGAGCAGTACTTC
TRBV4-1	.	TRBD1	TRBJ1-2	CASSQDHGTAYGYTF	TGCGCCAGCAGCCAAGACCATGGGACAGCCTATGGCTACACCTTC
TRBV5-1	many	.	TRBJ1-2	CASSTVQGNGYTF	TGCGCCAGCAGTACGGTCCAGGGCAATGGCTACACCTTC
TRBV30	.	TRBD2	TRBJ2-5	CAWSRTSGYQETQYF	TGTGCCTGGAGTCGCACTAGCGGGTACCAAGAGACCCAGTACTTC
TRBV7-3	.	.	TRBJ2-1	CASSRGSGEQFF	TGTGCCAGCAGCCGAGGGTCTGGTGAGCAGTTCTTC
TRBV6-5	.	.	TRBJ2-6	CASINGGRLSGANVLTF	TGTGCCAGCATCAACGGGGGCCGACTCTCTGGGGCCAACGTCCTGACTTTC
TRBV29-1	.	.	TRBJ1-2	CSVPNWVGPGYTF	TGCAGCGTCCCAAACTGGGTAGGGCCCGGCTACACCTTC
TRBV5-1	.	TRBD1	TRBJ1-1	CASSLSGTGYTEAFF	TGCGCCAGCAGCTTGTCCGGGACAGGGTACACTGAAGCTTTCTTT
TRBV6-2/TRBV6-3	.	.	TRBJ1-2	CASSYGRAFTF	TGTGCCAGCAGTTACGGTCGGGCATTCACCTTC
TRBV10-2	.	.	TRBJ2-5	CASSEIGSGETQYF	TGCGCCAGCAGTGAAATCGGGAGTGGTGAGACCCAGTACTTC
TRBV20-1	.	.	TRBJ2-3	CSARDRGETQYF	TGCAGTGCTAGAGATAGGGGAGAGACGCAGTATTTT
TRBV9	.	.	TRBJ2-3	CASSVVGTTDTQYF	TGTGCCAGCAGCGTAGTAGGTACCACAGATACGCAGTATTTT
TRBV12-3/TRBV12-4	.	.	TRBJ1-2	CASSLGSSYGYTF	TGTGCCAGCAGTTTGGGATCTAGCTATGGCTACACCTTC